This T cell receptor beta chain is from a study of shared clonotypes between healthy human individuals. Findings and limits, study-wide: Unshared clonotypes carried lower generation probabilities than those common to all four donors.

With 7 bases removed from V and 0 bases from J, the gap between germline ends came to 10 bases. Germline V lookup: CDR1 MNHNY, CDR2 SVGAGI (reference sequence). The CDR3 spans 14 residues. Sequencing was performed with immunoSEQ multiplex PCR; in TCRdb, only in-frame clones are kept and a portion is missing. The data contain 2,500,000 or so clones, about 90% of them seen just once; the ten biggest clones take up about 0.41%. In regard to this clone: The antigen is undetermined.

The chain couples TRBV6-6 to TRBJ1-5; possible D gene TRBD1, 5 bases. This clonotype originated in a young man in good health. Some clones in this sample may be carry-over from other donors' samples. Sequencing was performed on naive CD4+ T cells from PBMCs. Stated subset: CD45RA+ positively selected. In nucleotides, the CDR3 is TGTGCCAGCACCCTGACAGATAGCAATCAGCCCCAGCATTTT. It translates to CASTLTDSNQPQHF.